The rows below give T cell receptor beta chains drawn from one sample of a study of cytomegalovirus exposure and HLA in healthy donors. The method was immunoSEQ multiplex PCR; TCRdb's version includes in-frame clones alone and lacks a portion of them. The sample contains 150,000 to 200,000 clones, around four fifths of which appear only once. The specimen was PBMCs. These receptor sequences come from a woman between 25 and 40 years old in good health and CMV-seronegative. CDR3s include the opening cysteine and the closing phenylalanine or tryptophan. A D gene is named only where the DNA matches it firmly. Rows may omit the clone size; those that give it use once, few, many or a size class.

d_gene: NA
j_gene: TRBJ2-2
v_gene: TRBV27
abundance: NA
CDR3aa: CASSLSGHAGELFF
CDR3nt: TGTGCCAGCAGTTTATCGGGGCACGCCGGGGAGCTGTTTTTT

d_gene: TRBD2
j_gene: TRBJ2-5
v_gene: TRBV4-2
abundance: few
CDR3aa: CASSLLAGASQETQYF
CDR3nt: TGTGCCAGCAGCCTCTTAGCGGGGGCGAGCCAAGAGACCCAGTACTTC

d_gene: NA
j_gene: TRBJ2-7
v_gene: TRBV28
abundance: NA
CDR3aa: CASSEVGEFYEQYF
CDR3nt: TGTGCCAGCAGTGAGGTAGGAGAGTTTTACGAGCAGTACTTC

d_gene: NA
j_gene: TRBJ2-5
v_gene: TRBV11-2
abundance: NA
CDR3aa: CASSVDAGARGDF
CDR3nt: TGTGCCAGCAGCGTTGATGCGGGGGCGCGAGGAGACTTC

d_gene: TRBD1
j_gene: TRBJ2-7
v_gene: TRBV14
abundance: NA
CDR3aa: CASSLPGTGIYEQYF
CDR3nt: TGTGCCAGCAGCCTCCCCGGGACAGGAATCTACGAGCAGTACTTC

d_gene: NA
j_gene: TRBJ2-7
v_gene: TRBV27
abundance: NA
CDR3aa: CASSLSSGGQPPYEQYF
CDR3nt: TGTGCCAGCAGTTTATCGAGTGGGGGCCAACCTCCCTACGAGCAGTACTTC

d_gene: TRBD1
j_gene: TRBJ2-7
v_gene: TRBV6-5
abundance: NA
CDR3aa: CASRLPGQSYEQYF
CDR3nt: TGTGCCAGCAGACTACCGGGACAGTCCTACGAGCAGTACTTC

d_gene: NA
j_gene: TRBJ1-2
v_gene: TRBV6-5
abundance: NA
CDR3aa: CASSYSQSAGGYGYTF
CDR3nt: TGTGCCAGCAGTTACTCTCAGAGTGCCGGGGGCTATGGCTACACCTTC

d_gene: TRBD2
j_gene: TRBJ2-1
v_gene: TRBV5-1
abundance: NA
CDR3aa: CASSLVLAGENEQFF
CDR3nt: TGCGCCAGCAGCTTGGTACTAGCGGGGGAAAATGAGCAGTTCTTC

d_gene: TRBD1
j_gene: TRBJ2-5
v_gene: TRBV4-1
abundance: NA
CDR3aa: CASSQGQGGWETQYF
CDR3nt: TGCGCCAGCAGCCAAGGACAGGGTGGGTGGGAGACCCAGTACTTC

d_gene: NA
j_gene: TRBJ1-4
v_gene: TRBV4-1
abundance: NA
CDR3aa: CASSQVHYFSTNEKLFF
CDR3nt: TGCGCCAGCAGCCAAGTCCACTACTTCTCAACTAATGAAAAACTGTTTTTT

d_gene: TRBD1
j_gene: TRBJ1-5
v_gene: TRBV19
abundance: NA
CDR3aa: CASSILGTADYSNQPQHF
CDR3nt: TGTGCCAGTAGTATTCTCGGGACAGCAGATTATAGCAATCAGCCCCAGCATTTT

d_gene: NA
j_gene: TRBJ1-1
v_gene: TRBV30
abundance: NA
CDR3aa: CAWSVKGIRARNTEAFF
CDR3nt: TGTGCCTGGAGTGTAAAGGGGATCCGGGCTCGGAACACTGAAGCTTTCTTT

d_gene: NA
j_gene: TRBJ2-7
v_gene: TRBV5-1
abundance: once
CDR3aa: CASSATAGSYEQYF
CDR3nt: TGCGCCAGCTCTGCAACCGCAGGGTCCTACGAGCAGTACTTC

d_gene: TRBD2
j_gene: TRBJ2-1
v_gene: TRBV7-2
abundance: few
CDR3aa: CASSLGGTSEQFF
CDR3nt: TGTGCCAGCAGCTTAGGCGGGACTAGTGAGCAGTTCTTC

d_gene: TRBD1
j_gene: TRBJ2-4
v_gene: TRBV5-1
abundance: NA
CDR3aa: CASSSQQGNIQYF
CDR3nt: TGCGCCAGCAGCTCTCAACAGGGGAACATTCAGTACTTC

d_gene: NA
j_gene: TRBJ1-3
v_gene: TRBV6-5
abundance: NA
CDR3aa: CASSRSSGNTIYF
CDR3nt: TGTGCCAGCAGTCGTAGCTCTGGAAACACCATATATTTT

d_gene: NA
j_gene: TRBJ1-2
v_gene: TRBV11-2
abundance: NA
CDR3aa: CASSLRDYNYGYTF
CDR3nt: TGTGCCAGCAGCTTAAGGGACTATAACTATGGCTACACCTTC

d_gene: NA
j_gene: TRBJ1-1
v_gene: TRBV7-8
abundance: NA
CDR3aa: CASSVRIMNTEAFF
CDR3nt: TGTGCCAGCAGCGTCAGGATTATGAACACTGAAGCTTTCTTT

d_gene: NA
j_gene: TRBJ1-1
v_gene: TRBV5-1
abundance: NA
CDR3aa: CASSLVPDTEAFF
CDR3nt: TGCGCCAGCAGCTTGGTCCCCGACACTGAAGCTTTCTTT

d_gene: NA
j_gene: TRBJ2-7
v_gene: TRBV21-1
abundance: NA
CDR3aa: CASSKVVGQGSYEQYF
CDR3nt: NA

d_gene: NA
j_gene: TRBJ1-2
v_gene: TRBV30
abundance: NA
CDR3aa: CACSPARGGYTF
CDR3nt: TGTGCCTGTTCACCGGCCCGAGGGGGCTACACCTTC

d_gene: NA
j_gene: TRBJ2-5
v_gene: TRBV5-4
abundance: NA
CDR3aa: CASSPGTLQETQYF
CDR3nt: TGTGCCAGCAGCCCCGGGACTCTCCAAGAGACCCAGTACTTC

d_gene: TRBD1
j_gene: TRBJ1-4
v_gene: TRBV13
abundance: NA
CDR3aa: CASSRAGTGGEKLFF
CDR3nt: TGTGCCAGCAGCCGCGCCGGGACAGGTGGAGAAAAACTGTTTTTT

d_gene: NA
j_gene: TRBJ1-6
v_gene: TRBV28
abundance: once
CDR3aa: CASSFRGRGGSSSYNSPLHF
CDR3nt: TGTGCCAGCAGTTTTCGGGGAAGGGGAGGGTCGAGCTCCTATAATTCACCCCTCCACTTT

d_gene: NA
j_gene: TRBJ1-6
v_gene: TRBV5-5
abundance: NA
CDR3aa: CASSLREGYNSPLHF
CDR3nt: TGTGCCAGCAGCTTGAGGGAGGGCTATAATTCACCCCTCCACTTT

d_gene: TRBD1
j_gene: TRBJ1-1
v_gene: TRBV6-1
abundance: NA
CDR3aa: CASRDRGRDTEAFF
CDR3nt: TGTGCCAGCAGAGACAGGGGGCGCGACACTGAAGCTTTCTTT

d_gene: TRBD2
j_gene: TRBJ2-5
v_gene: TRBV9
abundance: NA
CDR3aa: CASSPRYSGGPQETQYF
CDR3nt: TGTGCCAGCAGCCCCCGTTATAGCGGGGGGCCCCAAGAGACCCAGTACTTC

d_gene: NA
j_gene: TRBJ1-2
v_gene: TRBV5-4
abundance: NA
CDR3aa: CASSLARLYGYTF
CDR3nt: TGTGCCAGCAGCTTGGCTCGTCTCTATGGCTACACCTTC

d_gene: TRBD1
j_gene: TRBJ1-2
v_gene: TRBV6-5
abundance: once
CDR3aa: CASSYNIGTVYGYTF
CDR3nt: TGTGCCAGCAGTTACAATATCGGGACAGTCTATGGCTACACCTTC

d_gene: NA
j_gene: TRBJ1-1
v_gene: TRBV4-1
abundance: NA
CDR3aa: CASSQGSGIGTEAFF
CDR3nt: TGCGCCAGCAGCCAAGGGTCAGGGATCGGTACTGAAGCTTTCTTT

d_gene: TRBD1
j_gene: TRBJ1-1
v_gene: TRBV7-9
abundance: NA
CDR3aa: CASSSGQGHTEAFF
CDR3nt: TGTGCCAGCAGTTCGGGACAGGGCCACACTGAAGCTTTCTTT

d_gene: TRBD1
j_gene: TRBJ1-2
v_gene: TRBV19
abundance: once
CDR3aa: CASSGTGKRGYTF
CDR3nt: TGTGCCAGTAGTGGGACAGGGAAAAGGGGCTACACCTTC

d_gene: NA
j_gene: TRBJ1-6
v_gene: TRBV5-4
abundance: NA
CDR3aa: CASSLGSAYNSPLHF
CDR3nt: TGTGCCAGCAGCTTGGGGTCAGCCTATAATTCACCCCTCCACTTT

d_gene: NA
j_gene: TRBJ1-1
v_gene: TRBV6-5
abundance: NA
CDR3aa: CASRATDGYTEAFF
CDR3nt: TGTGCCAGCAGGGCTACTGACGGGTACACTGAAGCTTTCTTT

d_gene: TRBD1
j_gene: TRBJ2-6
v_gene: TRBV7-8
abundance: once
CDR3aa: CASSPHRTGLSGANVLTF
CDR3nt: TGTGCCAGCAGCCCCCATCGGACAGGCCTCTCTGGGGCCAACGTCCTGACTTTC

d_gene: TRBD2
j_gene: TRBJ2-7
v_gene: TRBV5-1
abundance: few
CDR3aa: CASSPAITSGGASYEQYF
CDR3nt: TGCGCCAGCAGCCCAGCGATAACTAGCGGGGGGGCCTCCTACGAGCAGTACTTC